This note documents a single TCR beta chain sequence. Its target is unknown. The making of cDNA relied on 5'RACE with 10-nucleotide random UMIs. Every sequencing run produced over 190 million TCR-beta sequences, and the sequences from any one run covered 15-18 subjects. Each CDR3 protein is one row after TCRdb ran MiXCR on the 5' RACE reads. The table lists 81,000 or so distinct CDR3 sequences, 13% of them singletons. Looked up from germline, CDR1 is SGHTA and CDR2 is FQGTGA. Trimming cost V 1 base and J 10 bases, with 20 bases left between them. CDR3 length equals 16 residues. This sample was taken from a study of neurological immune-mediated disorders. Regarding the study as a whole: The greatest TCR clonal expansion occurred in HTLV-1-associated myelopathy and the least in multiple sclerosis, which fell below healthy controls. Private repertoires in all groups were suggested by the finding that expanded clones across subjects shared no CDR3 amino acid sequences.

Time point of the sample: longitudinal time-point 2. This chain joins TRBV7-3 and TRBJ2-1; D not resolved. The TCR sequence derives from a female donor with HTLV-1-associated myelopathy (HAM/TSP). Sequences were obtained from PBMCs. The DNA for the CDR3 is TGTGCCAGCAGCTTAAGTGTCAGTGCAGGTGAGAAGGAGCAGTTCTTC. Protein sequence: CASSLSVSAGEKEQFF.